This T cell receptor (beta chain) is drawn from a study of cytomegalovirus exposure and HLA in healthy donors. Findings of the study overall: Certain sequence variants were highly shared and formed a cluster, and this cluster was likely a sequencing artifact. In a later analysis, compared with equally common non-associated chains, HLA-associated beta chains were more expanded. A later analysis linked a missense DCLRE1C variant to TCR beta V- and J-gene trimming.

A word on this clone: Its specificity is not known.

Researchers ran the PCR with 60 Vbeta and 13 Jbeta primers. The repertoire was sequenced with immunoSEQ multiplex PCR; TCRdb's copy has only in-frame clones and lacks some. The sample records some 78,000 clones, 60% to 75% being singletons. Trimming cost V 3 bases and J 6 bases; bases outside gene matches: 17. Germline V gene data show CDR1 as GTSNPN and CDR2 as SVGIG (reference sequence). This CDR3 has 17 residues. Sequenced: PBMCs. The rearrangement uses TRBV30 and TRBJ2-1; the match to TRBD1 covers 7 bases. The sequence came from a woman between 40 and 55 years old in good health and CMV-seropositive. CDR3 bases: TGTGCCTGGAGGGGAGACAGGGAACCCCGTCTCCTCAATGAGCAGTTCTTC. This codes for CAWRGDREPRLLNEQFF.